This T cell receptor (beta chain) was profiled in a study of blood T cell repertoires in COVID-19. As for the study in general: The samples span acute and convalescent COVID-19 from the United States, Italy and Spain. Sources were T cells, B-cell-depleted T cells, or PBMCs; the material itself was cDNA or gDNA.

Germline V gene sequence: CDR1 SGHDN, CDR2 FVKESK. This CDR3 has 13 residues. With 2 bases removed from V and 0 bases from J, the gap between germline ends came to 4 bases. Some clones are missing from TCRdb's copy, which holds only in-frame ones; the method was immunoSEQ multiplex PCR. Of 270,000 or so clones listed, roughly 79% are singletons. This receptor was identified in a woman aged 55-69 years with active or convalescent COVID-19. The rearrangement uses TRBV14 and TRBJ1-1; no definite D call. Input material: peripheral blood. The CDR3 protein is CASSQSVNTEAFF. The CDR3 DNA reads TGTGCCAGCAGCCAATCTGTGAACACTGAAGCTTTCTTT. The entire variable domain, with the rest obtained from reference TRBV14 and TRBJ1-1, is as follows: EAGVTQFPSHSVIEKGQTVTLRCDPISGHDNLYWYRRVMGKEIKFLLHFVKESKQDESGMPNNRFLAERTGGTYSTLKVQPAELEDSGVYFCASSQSVNTEAFFGQGTRLTVV.